The rows below give T cell receptor beta chains drawn from one sample of a study of beta chain features in type 1 diabetes. Produced via immunoSEQ multiplex PCR; TCRdb's table is partial and in-frame only. The data contain approximately 260,000 clones, around 25% of them seen just once; the ten biggest clones take up around 0.012%. Sequenced input: naive CD4+ T cells from blood. The receptors come from a woman younger than 45 with type 1 diabetes. Both conserved end residues are part of each CDR3. A D gene is named only where the DNA matches it firmly. The size of a clone is reported for some rows only, either as once, few or many, or as a class for expanded clones.

.	TRBV9	once	TRBJ1-2	CASSVDSGNYGYTF	TGTGCCAGCAGCGTAGATAGCGGGAACTATGGCTACACCTTC
TRBD1	TRBV27	.	TRBJ1-4	CASSLSGQGVSGEKLFF	TGTGCCAGCAGTTTATCGGGACAGGGGGTTTCTGGCGAAAAACTGTTTTTT
TRBD2	TRBV7-3	.	TRBJ2-3	CASSKGLAGGTDTQYF	TGTGCCAGCAGCAAAGGACTAGCGGGAGGGACAGATACGCAGTATTTT
.	TRBV30	.	TRBJ1-2	CAWNRIGRTGYTF	TGTGCCTGGAACAGAATAGGGAGGACTGGCTACACCTTC
TRBD2	TRBV6-5	.	TRBJ2-1	CASRGLAREQFF	TGTGCCAGCAGGGGACTAGCGCGTGAGCAGTTCTTC
TRBD2	TRBV5-1	.	TRBJ2-7	CASSLLAGEGYEQYF	TGCGCCAGCAGCTTGCTTGCGGGAGAGGGATACGAGCAGTACTTC
TRBD2	TRBV30	.	TRBJ2-3	CAWSVPLAGPSNTQYF	TGTGCCTGGAGTGTACCCCTAGCGGGACCATCCAATACGCAGTATTTT
.	TRBV27	few	TRBJ2-1	CASSLSGRASNEQFF	TGTGCCAGCAGTTTATCCGGGCGGGCTAGTAATGAGCAGTTCTTC
.	TRBV5-6	.	TRBJ2-1	CASTALPSSYNEQFF	TGTGCCAGCACCGCCCTGCCTAGCTCCTACAATGAGCAGTTCTTC
TRBD2	TRBV4-1	few	TRBJ2-7	CASSQGSGRNHEQYF	TGCGCCAGCAGCCAAGGCAGCGGGAGGAACCACGAGCAGTACTTC
TRBD1	TRBV5-1	.	TRBJ1-4	CASSFGQGDEKLFF	TGCGCCAGCAGCTTTGGACAGGGGGATGAAAAACTGTTTTTT
.	TRBV18	.	TRBJ2-5	CASSPAPGEETQYF	TGTGCCAGCTCACCAGCTCCAGGGGAAGAGACCCAGTACTTC
TRBD2	TRBV11-2	few	TRBJ2-7	CASSFSGSHEQYF	TGTGCCAGCAGCTTTAGCGGGAGCCACGAGCAGTACTTC
TRBD1	TRBV5-1	few	TRBJ1-4	CASSPGSQGEKLFF	TGCGCCAGCAGCCCAGGATCACAGGGGGAAAAACTGTTTTTT
TRBD1	TRBV5-6	few	TRBJ2-1	CASTRGQVEQFF	TGTGCCAGCACCAGGGGGCAGGTTGAGCAGTTCTTC
.	TRBV30	.	TRBJ1-4	CAWSKDRVWATNEKLFF	TGTGCCTGGAGTAAGGATCGGGTCTGGGCAACTAATGAAAAACTGTTTTTT
TRBD1	TRBV25-1	.	TRBJ1-4	CASSARGATNEKLFF	TGTGCCAGCAGTGCCAGGGGGGCAACTAATGAAAAACTGTTTTTT
.	TRBV2	few	TRBJ2-1	CASSPNGGYNEQFF	TGTGCCAGCAGCCCTAACGGGGGTTACAATGAGCAGTTCTTC
.	TRBV6-5	few	TRBJ2-1	CASSQYNEQFF	TGTGCCAGCAGTCAGTACAATGAGCAGTTCTTC
.	TRBV4-1	.	TRBJ2-5	CASSPQALAPEETQYF	TGCGCCAGCAGCCCCCAGGCTCTAGCGCCCGAAGAGACCCAGTACTTC
.	TRBV2	.	TRBJ2-5	CASSNREETQYF	TGTGCCAGCAGCAACAGGGAAGAGACCCAGTACTTC
TRBD1	TRBV9	few	TRBJ1-2	CASSVGQEGYTF	TGTGCCAGCAGCGTCGGACAGGAAGGCTACACCTTC
.	TRBV7-9	.	TRBJ2-5	CASSSEETQYF	TGTGCCAGCAGCTCTGAAGAGACCCAGTACTTC
TRBD2	TRBV9	.	TRBJ2-1	CASSPHRGEEQFF	TGTGCCAGCAGCCCACACCGGGGGGAGGAGCAGTTCTTC
.	TRBV9	.	TRBJ2-2	CASNSGGRNTGELFF	TGTGCCAGCAACTCCGGGGGGCGGAACACCGGGGAGCTGTTTTTT
.	TRBV30	.	TRBJ2-1	CAWSVAGVLNEQFF	TGTGCCTGGAGTGTTGCTGGAGTGCTCAATGAGCAGTTCTTC
TRBD2	TRBV4-2	.	TRBJ2-7	CASSQDRAGAEQYF	TGTGCCAGCAGCCAAGATCGGGCGGGAGCCGAGCAGTACTTC
TRBD2	TRBV19	few	TRBJ2-5	CASSNLAEETQYF	TGTGCCAGTAGTAACCTAGCGGAAGAGACCCAGTACTTC
.	TRBV7-2	.	TRBJ2-7	CASSLAEGYEQYF	TGTGCCAGCAGCTTAGCGGAGGGCTACGAGCAGTACTTC
TRBD1	TRBV18	.	TRBJ2-7	CATLRGQGYHEQYF	TGTGCCACCCTTAGGGGACAGGGGTATCACGAGCAGTACTTC
.	TRBV18	.	TRBJ2-6	CASSPTESGANVLTF	TGTGCCAGCTCACCCACAGAGTCTGGGGCCAACGTCCTGACTTTC
TRBD2	TRBV7-2	few	TRBJ2-3	CASSLAAAGGQDTQYF	TGTGCCAGCAGCTTAGCGGCAGCGGGAGGGCAAGATACGCAGTATTTT
.	TRBV11-2	.	TRBJ2-4	CASSSPAKNIQYF	TGTGCCAGCAGCTCCCCGGCCAAAAACATTCAGTACTTC
.	TRBV5-1	.	TRBJ1-2	CASSWEGYGYTF	TGCGCCAGCAGTTGGGAGGGGTATGGCTACACCTTC
TRBD1	TRBV2	.	TRBJ2-7	CASSQTGDEQYF	TGTGCCAGCAGTCAAACAGGGGACGAGCAGTACTTC
TRBD2	TRBV28	few	TRBJ2-2	CASTSAGGPTGELFF	TGTGCCAGCACATCGGCGGGAGGGCCCACCGGGGAGCTGTTTTTT
.	TRBV30	.	TRBJ2-7	CAWSVPELASYEQYF	TGTGCCTGGAGTGTTCCGGAACTAGCCAGCTACGAGCAGTACTTC
.	TRBV7-8	few	TRBJ2-5	CASSFTGTRETQYF	TGTGCCAGCAGCTTTACGGGAACAAGGGAGACCCAGTACTTC
.	TRBV9	.	TRBJ2-1	CASSADPRYNEQFF	TGTGCCAGCAGCGCCGATCCTAGGTACAATGAGCAGTTCTTC
.	TRBV19	few	TRBJ1-1	CASSIDRGQASMNTEAFF	TGTGCCAGTAGTATAGATCGCGGGCAGGCTTCAATGAACACTGAAGCTTTCTTT
TRBD1	TRBV5-1	once	TRBJ1-1	CASSLVGGGTEAFF	TGCGCCAGCAGCTTGGTAGGGGGCGGCACTGAAGCTTTCTTT
TRBD2	TRBV11-2	.	TRBJ2-1	CASSLLLSSGNNEQFF	TGTGCCAGCAGCTTATTGCTGTCTAGCGGAAACAATGAGCAGTTCTTC
.	TRBV7-9	.	TRBJ2-1	CASSLGTGRVDNEQFF	TGTGCCAGCAGCTTAGGGACAGGGAGGGTAGACAATGAGCAGTTCTTC
.	TRBV19	.	TRBJ1-2	CASTQTDYGYTF	TGTGCCAGTACCCAAACGGACTATGGCTACACCTTC
.	TRBV27	few	TRBJ1-1	CASRTLSRAGLNTEAFF	TGTGCCAGCAGGACCCTGTCCAGGGCGGGGTTGAACACTGAAGCTTTCTTT